This passage covers 6 T cell receptor beta chains from one sample sequenced in a study of T cells after yellow fever vaccination. MiXCR, applied by TCRdb to the 5' RACE reads, yields one record per CDR3 protein. The table includes some 600,000 distinct CDR3 sequences, 12% detected once. The sample here was PBMCs, taken on the day of the yellow fever booster vaccination. The receptors here all came from a man aged 25-45 years who received the YFV17D yellow fever vaccine.

This clonotype was seen a few times. The chain employs TRBV5-4 and TRBJ1-2, with 12 positions matching TRBD1. The CDR3 extends over 15 amino acids. V shed 4 bases, J shed 6 bases, and the junction held 7 bases outside the gene matches. Germline V gene sequence: CDR1 SGHNT, CDR2 YYREEE (reference sequence). CDR3 loop: CASSVRDRGPDGYTF. In DNA, the CDR3 is TGTGCCAGCAGCGTCCGGGACAGGGGGCCGGATGGCTACACCTTC.

This clonotype was seen many times. The V call is TRBV20-1, the J call TRBJ1-5; D is perhaps TRBD1 (5 bases). Trimming removed 6 bases at V and 1 base at J, with 10 bases between. Germline values: CDR1 DFQATT, CDR2 SNEGSKA (reference sequence). This CDR3 spans 13 amino acids. The CDR3 DNA follows: TGCAGTGCATCACAGGAGAGCAATCAGCCCCAGCATTTT. Translating gives CSASQESNQPQHF.

This clonotype was detected only a few times. The chain uses TRBV4-2 and TRBJ2-2; D is ambiguous. V lost 0 bases and J lost 7, with 12 bases in between. The CDR3 runs 15 residues. Germline loops: CDR1 LGHNA, CDR2 YNFKEQ. CDR3 sequence reads: CASSQDPWAVGELFF. The CDR3 coding sequence is TGTGCCAGCAGCCAAGATCCGTGGGCTGTCGGGGAGCTGTTTTTT.

Only a few counts were recorded for this clonotype. The chain is built from TRBV24-1 and TRBJ2-1; 11 nucleotides align to TRBD2. Germline lookup yields CDR1 KGHDR and CDR2 SFDVKD. Losses at the gene ends were 4 bases for V and 5 bases for J; bases not matched to a gene: 3. The CDR3 length is 15 residues. This CDR3 reads CATSDQLAGDNEQFF. CDR3 bases: TGTGCCACCAGTGACCAACTAGCGGGGGACAATGAGCAGTTCTTC.

The chain links TRBV19 to TRBJ1-2; no clear D gene. V was pared by 7 bases and J by 7 bases, with 10 bases between. This CDR3 contains 11 residues. Germline loops: CDR1 LNHDA, CDR2 SQIVND (reference sequence). As DNA, the CDR3 is TGTGCCAGTAAGAGGGAGTTTGGCTACACCTTC. It codes for CASKREFGYTF.

This clonotype was detected many times. The chain is built from TRBV4-3 and TRBJ2-1, with TRBD2 matching over 9 bases. The CDR3 totals 18 residues. The V gene's germline CDR1 is LGHNA and CDR2 YSLEER. V shed 1 base and J 4 bases; nucleotides not matched to a gene: 11. The CDR3 sequence is CASSQGTTRSGGYNEQFF. The CDR3 nucleotides read TGCGCCAGCAGCCAAGGAACCACACGAAGCGGGGGGTACAATGAGCAGTTCTTC.